The T cell receptor beta chain described here comes from a study of blood T cell repertoires in COVID-19 (dated by TCRdb to the early 2020s). Some background on the complete study: Collaborator samples came from the United States, Italy and Spain and covered acute and convalescent phases of COVID-19. The prospective study material was composed of cDNA or gDNA derived from T cells, B-cell-depleted T cells, or PBMCs. Subjects who had been exposed to COVID-19, were actively infected with it, or had recovered from it provided the deeply sampled blood TCRbeta repertoires that made up the dataset. A freely available public database, intended as a resource for researchers studying the immune response to SARS-CoV-2, is where the repertoires were released. Samples came from the ongoing ImmuneRACE study (first 160 participants) plus 1,254 subjects from 6 global collaborators. Sample metadata almost always included a de-identified subject ID, COVID-19 status, age in years and sex. Where HLA class I and class II types were available, the types were taken from metadata supplied by the sample provider, not from assay-based typing.

What the research found in general, with its limitations: The amount of clinical and demographic metadata varied by source and participant and was provided uncurated.

Details on this clone: This receptor's antigen is unknown. The input lacks base qualities; no much larger clone sits a single base away.

Whole blood was collected in K2EDTA tubes by collaborating institutions according to the institutions' own protocols. For TCRbeta analysis, collaborator samples were shipped as frozen whole blood, as isolated PBMCs, or as DNA extracted from either sample type. The germline V gene specifies SGHRS as CDR1 and YFSETQ as CDR2. The CDR3 starts with the cysteine, ends with the phenylalanine, and has 16 residues. Solely the CDR3 DNA is kept, with 48 bases framed from the first base. Between the V and J ends, shortened by 3 bases and 0 bases respectively, the junction contains 16 bases. TCRbeta CDR3 regions were amplified from genomic DNA using the immunoSEQ Assay, a bias-controlled multiplex PCR. The authors processed their data as follows. Within the assay, amplification of reference gene primers was used to estimate how many nucleated cells each sample contained. To quantify the absolute abundance of each unique TCRbeta CDR3 rearrangement, sequence reads were collapsed and filtered. For each sample, productive Simpson clonality was calculated as the square root of Simpson's diversity index across productive rearrangements. TCRdb retrieved this table from immuneACCESS and kept in-frame rearrangements only. Not all clones are present; in checked studies, unresolved V genes account for under half, and no reason is known for the remainder. From that table come the V and J calls and clone size; the DNA was used to work out D and trimming. For this sample the table gives fewer than 80,000 clones, of which more than 85% were detected only once. The ten top clones hold under 1.3% of the sample.

Recombination connected TRBV5-1 to TRBJ2-7, and perhaps TRBD1 as D gene, on 6 matching bases. Sequenced input: peripheral blood. This sequence originates from a man in his 70s with acute or convalescent COVID-19. Here is the DNA: TGCGCCAGCAGCTCCCGGACAGATTTCAGCTCCTACGAGCAGTACTTC. It is translated as CASSSRTDFSSYEQYF.